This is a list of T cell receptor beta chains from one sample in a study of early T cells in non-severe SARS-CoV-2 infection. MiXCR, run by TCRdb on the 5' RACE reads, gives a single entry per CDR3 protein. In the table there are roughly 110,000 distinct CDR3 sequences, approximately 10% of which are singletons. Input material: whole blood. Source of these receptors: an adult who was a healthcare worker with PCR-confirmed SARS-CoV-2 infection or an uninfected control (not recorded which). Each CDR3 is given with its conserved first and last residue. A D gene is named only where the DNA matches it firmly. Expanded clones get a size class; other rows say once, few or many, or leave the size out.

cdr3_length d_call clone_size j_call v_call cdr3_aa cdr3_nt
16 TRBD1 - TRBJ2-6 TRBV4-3 CASSHYTGAGANVLTF TGCGCCAGCAGCCATTACACAGGGGCTGGGGCCAACGTCCTGACTTTC
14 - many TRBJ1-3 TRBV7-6 CASSLWGPGNTIYF TGTGCCAGCAGCTTATGGGGGCCTGGAAACACCATATATTTT
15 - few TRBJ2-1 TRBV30 CAWTRRWGPMGEQFF TGTGCCTGGACCCGCCGATGGGGGCCGATGGGTGAGCAGTTCTTC
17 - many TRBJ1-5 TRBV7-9 CASSLWASTFSNQPQHF TGTGCCAGCAGCTTATGGGCCAGCACCTTTAGCAATCAGCCCCAGCATTTT
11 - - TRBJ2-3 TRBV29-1 CSVSLADTQYF TGCAGCGTTAGTCTCGCAGATACGCAGTATTTT
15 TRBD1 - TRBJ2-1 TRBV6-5 CASSYSGTGSDEQFF TGTGCCAGCAGTTACTCGGGGACAGGGTCGGATGAGCAGTTCTTC
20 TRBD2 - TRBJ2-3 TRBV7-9 CASSLGEKGRASGPTDTQYF TGTGCCAGCAGCTTAGGAGAGAAGGGAAGGGCTAGCGGACCCACAGATACGCAGTATTTT
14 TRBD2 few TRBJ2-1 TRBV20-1 CSELAGATDNEQFF TGCAGTGAACTAGCGGGCGCCACCGACAATGAGCAGTTCTTC
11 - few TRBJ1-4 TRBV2 CASRENEKLFF TGTGCCAGCAGGGAGAATGAAAAACTGTTTTTT
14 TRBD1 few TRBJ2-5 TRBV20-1 CSAEGQGYQETQYF TGCAGTGCTGAGGGACAGGGGTACCAAGAGACCCAGTACTTC
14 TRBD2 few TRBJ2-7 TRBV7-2 CASSLGWGGYEQYF TGTGCCAGCAGCTTAGGATGGGGGGGCTACGAGCAGTACTTC
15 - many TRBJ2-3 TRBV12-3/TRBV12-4 CASSLGDSFTDTQYF TGTGCCAGCAGTTTGGGGGACTCATTCACAGATACGCAGTATTTT
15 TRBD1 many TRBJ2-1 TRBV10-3 CAISGGTGSANEQFF TGTGCCATCAGTGGGGGGACAGGTAGCGCTAATGAGCAGTTCTTC
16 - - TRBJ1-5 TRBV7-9 CASSLGWGPHNQPQHF TGTGCCAGCAGCTTAGGTTGGGGGCCCCACAATCAGCCCCAGCATTTT
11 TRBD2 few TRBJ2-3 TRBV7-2 CARGGRDTQYF TGTGCAAGGGGCGGGAGGGATACGCAGTATTTT
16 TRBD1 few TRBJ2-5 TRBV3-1 CASSQRAGTGGKTQYF TGTGCCAGCAGCCAAAGGGCCGGGACAGGGGGGAAGACCCAGTACTTC
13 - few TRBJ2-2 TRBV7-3 CASSRPETGELFF TGTGCCAGCAGCCGCCCGGAGACCGGGGAGCTGTTTTTT
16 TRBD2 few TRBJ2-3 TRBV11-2 CASSYSPGLGTDTQYF TGTGCCAGCAGCTATAGCCCCGGACTAGGCACAGATACGCAGTATTTT
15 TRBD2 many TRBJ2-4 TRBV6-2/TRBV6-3 CASSLMAGRVDIQYF TGTGCCAGCAGCCTAATGGCAGGGAGGGTGGACATTCAGTACTTC
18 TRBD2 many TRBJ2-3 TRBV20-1 CSARPFGSGRPGTDTQYF TGCAGTGCTAGACCCTTCGGTAGCGGGAGACCGGGCACAGATACGCAGTATTTT
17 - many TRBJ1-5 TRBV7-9 CASSLWTPLNSNQPQHF TGTGCCAGCAGCCTCTGGACACCCCTGAATAGCAATCAGCCCCAGCATTTT
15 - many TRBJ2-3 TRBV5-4 CASSRHGTTTDTQYF TGTGCCAGCAGCCGGCATGGGACCACCACAGATACGCAGTATTTT